This T cell receptor (beta chain) was profiled in a study of T cells in localized non-small cell lung cancer (dated by TCRdb to 2020 to 2021). At the level of the whole study: The study analyzed T cell repertoires of hundreds of early-stage NSCLC patients, comparing tumors and uninvolved tumor-adjacent lungs. Of the NSCLC patients, fewer than 150 were male and approximately 110 were female, and the mean age was approximately 66 years. The cohort consisted of around 250 treatment-naive NSCLC patients whose localized lung tumors had been resected.

At diagnosis, tumor, uninvolved tumor-adjacent lung and peripheral blood were collected and then preserved as a mix of FFPE and fresh-frozen material. Blood samples were analyzed as peripheral blood mononuclear cells for TCR repertoire profiling. The immunoSEQ Assay was used to sequence TCR beta CDR3 regions from DNA. Turning to the authors' computational methods: T cell density was computed as TCR beta template counts normalized to usable DNA estimated by amplifying housekeeping genes. Richness was estimated using the preseqR package, with extrapolation to 400,000 templates for PBMC samples and to 120,000 templates for tissue samples. Clonality was defined by subtracting Pielou's evenness from one. Differential abundance testing on productive amino-acid clonotypes, with a minimum total count of 5 and an alpha of 0.1, was used to identify tissue-enriched TCRs. Repertoire overlap between compartments was quantified with the Jaccard Index and Morisita Overlap Index. GLIPH grouped TCR beta CDR3s together with public tetramer-defined viral CDR3s, and a viral motif had to include at least three viral sequences and also show V-gene enrichment. TCRdb took over this immuneACCESS table, retaining in-frame rearrangements with V and J assigned. Such tables are incomplete; in checked studies, under half of the missing clones stem from an unresolved V gene, and the remainder is unexplained. V, J and clone size are taken as reported in that table, and D and trimming were inferred from the DNA itself. The table for this sample lists some 14,000 clones; roughly nine tenths of them were counted only once. Approximately 2.9% of the sample is taken by the ten largest.

Findings and caveats that apply to the study as a whole: Higher blood T cell density associated with longer overall survival, while higher adjacent-lung clonality associated with shorter survival. Because multi-region tumor sequencing was not performed, intratumor heterogeneity could not be ruled out. The highest T cell clonality was observed in uninvolved tumor-adjacent lung, where clonality exceeded that of tumor, suggesting that antigenic responses were more focused in uninvolved tumor-adjacent lung. Because of the exploratory design, TCR variables were selected using unadjusted p-values without false-discovery rate correction. A median of around 62 of the top 100 tumor clones turned up in the paired uninvolved adjacent lung, and around 27 of those clones also ranked among the top 100 of that same adjacent lung.

In the germline V gene, CDR1 corresponds to SGHTA and CDR2 to FQGNSA. The CDR3 starts with the cysteine, ends with the phenylalanine, and has 15 residues. Only the CDR3 part of the read is kept: 45 bases, read in frame from the first base. Trimming accounts for 1 base at V and 3 bases at J, while the number of junction bases matched to no gene is 2. As concerns this clone: Its antigen is not yet known. Qualities for individual bases were not recorded, and no much larger clone is one base off.

The sequence came from a man aged 35-75 years with stage III lung adenocarcinoma. Sequencing used peripheral blood mononuclear cells, obtained before any cancer treatment. The rearrangement joined TRBV7-2 to TRBJ1-5, with 8 central nucleotides matching TRBD1. The nucleotide sequence reads as follows: TGTGCCAGCAGCTTAGGGGACAGGTTCAATCAGCCCCAGCATTTT. This sequence encodes CASSLGDRFNQPQHF. With the rest looked up from the reference TRBV7-2 and TRBJ1-5 genes rather than sequenced, the full variable domain is GAGVSQSPSNKVTEKGKDVELRCDPISGHTALYWYRQSLGQGLEFLIYFQGNSAPDKSGLPSDRFSAERTGGSVSTLTIQRTQQEDSAVYLCASSLGDRFNQPQHFGDGTRLSIL.